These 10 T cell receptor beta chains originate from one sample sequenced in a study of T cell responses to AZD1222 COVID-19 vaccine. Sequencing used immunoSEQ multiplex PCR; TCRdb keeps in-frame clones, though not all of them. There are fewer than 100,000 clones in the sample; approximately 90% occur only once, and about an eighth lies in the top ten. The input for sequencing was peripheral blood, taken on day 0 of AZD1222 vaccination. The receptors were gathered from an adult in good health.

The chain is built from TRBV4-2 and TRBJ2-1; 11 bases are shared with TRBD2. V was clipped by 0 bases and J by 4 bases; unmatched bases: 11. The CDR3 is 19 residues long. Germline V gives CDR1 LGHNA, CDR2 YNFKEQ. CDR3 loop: CASSQDLRLAGGQYNEQFF. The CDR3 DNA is TGTGCCAGCAGCCAAGATCTTCGCCTAGCGGGGGGACAGTACAATGAGCAGTTCTTC.

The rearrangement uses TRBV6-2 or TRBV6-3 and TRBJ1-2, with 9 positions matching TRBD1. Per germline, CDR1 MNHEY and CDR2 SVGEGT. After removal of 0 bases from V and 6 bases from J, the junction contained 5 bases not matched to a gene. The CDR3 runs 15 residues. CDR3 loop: CASSYSGQGTHGYTF. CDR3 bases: TGTGCCAGCAGTTACTCGGGACAGGGAACCCATGGCTACACCTTC.

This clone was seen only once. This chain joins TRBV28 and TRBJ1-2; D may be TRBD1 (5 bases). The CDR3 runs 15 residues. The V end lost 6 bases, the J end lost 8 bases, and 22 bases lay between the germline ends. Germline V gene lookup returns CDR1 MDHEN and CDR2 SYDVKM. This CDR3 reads CASSEPHGTAEGYTF. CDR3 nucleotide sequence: TGTGCCAGCAGCGAACCGCATGGGACTGCGGAAGGCTACACCTTC.

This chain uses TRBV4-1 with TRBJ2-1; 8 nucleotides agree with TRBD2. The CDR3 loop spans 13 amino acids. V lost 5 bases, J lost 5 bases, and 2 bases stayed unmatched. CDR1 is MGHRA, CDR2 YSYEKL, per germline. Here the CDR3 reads CASSLLADNEQFF. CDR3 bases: TGCGCCAGCAGCTTACTAGCGGACAATGAGCAGTTCTTC.

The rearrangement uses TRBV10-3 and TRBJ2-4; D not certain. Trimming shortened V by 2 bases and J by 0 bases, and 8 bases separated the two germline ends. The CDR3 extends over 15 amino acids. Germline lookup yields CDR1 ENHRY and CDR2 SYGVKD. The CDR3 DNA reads TGTGCCATCAGTGAGGGCGAGCTAGCCAAAAACATTCAGTACTTC. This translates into CAISEGELAKNIQYF.

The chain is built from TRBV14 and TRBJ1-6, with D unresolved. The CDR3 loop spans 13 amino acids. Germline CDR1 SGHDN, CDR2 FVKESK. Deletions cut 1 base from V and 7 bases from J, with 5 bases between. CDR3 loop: CASSQVRNSPLHF. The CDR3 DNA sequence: TGTGCCAGCAGCCAAGTTAGGAATTCACCCCTCCACTTT. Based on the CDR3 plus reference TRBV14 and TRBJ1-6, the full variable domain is EAGVTQFPSHSVIEKGQTVTLRCDPISGHDNLYWYRRVMGKEIKFLLHFVKESKQDESGMPNNRFLAERTGGTYSTLKVQPAELEDSGVYFCASSQVRNSPLHFGNGTRLTVT.

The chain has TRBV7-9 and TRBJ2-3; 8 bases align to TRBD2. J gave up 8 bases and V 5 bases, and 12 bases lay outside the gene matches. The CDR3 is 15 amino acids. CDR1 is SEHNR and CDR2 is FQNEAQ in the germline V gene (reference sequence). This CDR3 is CASSLKGPGRGTQYF. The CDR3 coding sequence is TGTGCCAGCAGCCTTAAGGGTCCCGGGAGGGGTACGCAGTATTTT.

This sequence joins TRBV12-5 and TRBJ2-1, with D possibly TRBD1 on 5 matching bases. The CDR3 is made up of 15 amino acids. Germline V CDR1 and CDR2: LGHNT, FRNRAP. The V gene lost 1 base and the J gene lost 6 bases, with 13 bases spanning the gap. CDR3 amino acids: CASGLAAVGVNEQFF. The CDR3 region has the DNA TGTGCTAGTGGTTTGGCCGCGGTAGGGGTCAATGAGCAGTTCTTC.

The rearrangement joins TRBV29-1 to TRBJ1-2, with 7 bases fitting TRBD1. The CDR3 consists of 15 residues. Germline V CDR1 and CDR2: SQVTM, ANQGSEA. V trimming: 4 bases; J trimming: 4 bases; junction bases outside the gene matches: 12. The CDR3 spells CSVVYSEGAGYGYTF. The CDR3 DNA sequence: TGCAGCGTTGTTTATTCCGAGGGGGCTGGCTATGGCTACACCTTC.

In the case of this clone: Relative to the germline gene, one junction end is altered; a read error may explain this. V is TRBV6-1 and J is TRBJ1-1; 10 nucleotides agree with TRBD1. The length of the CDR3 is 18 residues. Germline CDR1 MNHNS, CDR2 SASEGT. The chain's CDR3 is CASREDRGREKIDTEAFF. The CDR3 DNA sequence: TGTGCCAGCAGAGAAGACAGGGGGCGGGAAAAAATAGACACTGAAGCTTTCTTT.